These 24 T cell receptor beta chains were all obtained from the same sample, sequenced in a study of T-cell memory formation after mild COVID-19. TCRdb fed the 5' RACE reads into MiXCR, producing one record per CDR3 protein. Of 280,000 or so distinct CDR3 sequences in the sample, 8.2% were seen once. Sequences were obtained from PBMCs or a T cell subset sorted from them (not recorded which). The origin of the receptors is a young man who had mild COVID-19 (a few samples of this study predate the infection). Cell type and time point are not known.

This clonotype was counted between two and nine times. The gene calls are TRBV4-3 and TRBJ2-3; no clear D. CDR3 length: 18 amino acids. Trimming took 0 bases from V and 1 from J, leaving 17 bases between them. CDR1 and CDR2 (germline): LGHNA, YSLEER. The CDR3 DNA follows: TGCGCCAGCAGCCAAGATCAAGTGACTTCCCACCGCACAGATACGCAGTATTTT. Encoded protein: CASSQDQVTSHRTDTQYF.

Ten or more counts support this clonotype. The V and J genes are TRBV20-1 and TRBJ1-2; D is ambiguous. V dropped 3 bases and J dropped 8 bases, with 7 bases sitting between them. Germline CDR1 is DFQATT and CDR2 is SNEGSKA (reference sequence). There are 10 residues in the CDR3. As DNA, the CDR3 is TGCAGTGCTAGGGCCTGGGGCTACACCTTC. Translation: CSARAWGYTF.

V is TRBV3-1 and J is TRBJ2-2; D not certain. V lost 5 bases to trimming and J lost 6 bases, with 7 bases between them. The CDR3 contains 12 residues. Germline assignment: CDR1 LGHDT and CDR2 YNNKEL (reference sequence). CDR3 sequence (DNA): TGTGCCAGCAGCGAATGGGCCGGGGAGCTGTTTTTT. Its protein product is CASSEWAGELFF. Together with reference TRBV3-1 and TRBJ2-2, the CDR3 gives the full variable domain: DTAVSQTPKYLVTQMGNDKSIKCEQNLGHDTMYWYKQDSKKFLKIMFSYNNKELIINETVPNRFSPKSPDKAHLNLHINSLELGDSAVYFCASSEWAGELFFGEGSRLTVL.

DNA for the CDR3: TGCGCCAGCAACACCCTAACGGGGGGTCGAAATGAGCAGTTCTTC. Its protein is CASNTLTGGRNEQFF. The chain recombines TRBV5-1 with TRBJ2-1; 7 bases match TRBD2. The CDR3 loop spans 15 amino acids. Looked up from germline, CDR1 is SGHRS and CDR2 is YFSETQ. Trimming removed 6 bases from V and 7 bases from J; junction bases left unmatched: 13.

The CDR3: CASRKVGGTSNTEAFF. The DNA of the CDR3 is TGTGCCAGCAGGAAAGTGGGCGGCACCTCGAACACTGAAGCTTTCTTT. J is TRBJ1-1 and V is TRBV7-8; no clear D gene. Germline V gene lookup returns CDR1 SGHVS and CDR2 FQNEAQ. The CDR3 covers 16 residues. V lost 6 bases, J lost 1 base, and 18 bases lay in between.

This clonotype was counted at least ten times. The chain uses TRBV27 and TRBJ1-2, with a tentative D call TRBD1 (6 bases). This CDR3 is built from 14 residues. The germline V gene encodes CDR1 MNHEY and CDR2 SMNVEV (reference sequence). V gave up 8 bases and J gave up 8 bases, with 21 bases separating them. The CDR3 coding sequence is TGTGCCAGCTCAACCTGGGGGGGCAGGGCGGGCTACACCTTC. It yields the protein CASSTWGGRAGYTF.

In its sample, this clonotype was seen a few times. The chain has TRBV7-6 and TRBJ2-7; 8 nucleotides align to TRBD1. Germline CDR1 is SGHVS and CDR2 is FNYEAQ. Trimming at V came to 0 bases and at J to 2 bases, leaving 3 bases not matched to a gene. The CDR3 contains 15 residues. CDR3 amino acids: CASSLARGQAYEQYF. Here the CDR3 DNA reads TGTGCCAGCAGCTTAGCCCGGGGACAGGCCTACGAGCAGTACTTC.

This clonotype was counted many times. Here the CDR3 DNA reads TGCAGTGCTAAACAGGGGAGCATTCAGTACTTC. Protein sequence: CSAKQGSIQYF. V is TRBV20-1 and J is TRBJ2-4, with 7 bases fitting TRBD1. The junction had 3 bases not matched to a gene; V was cut back by 4 bases and J by 9 bases. CDR3 length equals 11 residues. CDR1 and CDR2 from the germline V gene are DFQATT and SNEGSKA (reference sequence).

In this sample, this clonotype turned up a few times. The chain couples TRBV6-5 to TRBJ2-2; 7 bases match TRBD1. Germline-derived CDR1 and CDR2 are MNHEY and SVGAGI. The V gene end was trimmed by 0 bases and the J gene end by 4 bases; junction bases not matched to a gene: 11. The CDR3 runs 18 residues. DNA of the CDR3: TGTGCCAGCAGTTACTCGCGAGGGGGCAGCCCTATCACCGGGGAGCTGTTTTTT. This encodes CASSYSRGGSPITGELFF.

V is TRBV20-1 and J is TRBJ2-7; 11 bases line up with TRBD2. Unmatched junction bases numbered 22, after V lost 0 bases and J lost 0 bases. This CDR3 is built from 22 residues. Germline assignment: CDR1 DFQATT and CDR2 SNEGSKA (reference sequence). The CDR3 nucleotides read TGCAGTGCTAGAGATCGCCTAACGTCCTGGGGGGGACTAGCGGATCCCTCCTACGAGCAGTACTTC. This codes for CSARDRLTSWGGLADPSYEQYF.

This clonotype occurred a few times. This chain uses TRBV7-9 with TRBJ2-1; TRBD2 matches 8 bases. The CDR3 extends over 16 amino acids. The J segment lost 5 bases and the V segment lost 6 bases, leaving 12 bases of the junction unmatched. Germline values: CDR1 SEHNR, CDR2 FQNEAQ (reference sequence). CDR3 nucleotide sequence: TGTGCCAGCAGTTACCAGCCAGGGACTAGACACAATGAGCAGTTCTTC. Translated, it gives CASSYQPGTRHNEQFF. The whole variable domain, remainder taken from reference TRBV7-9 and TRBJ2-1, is DTGVSQNPRHKITKRGQNVTFRCDPISEHNRLYWYRQTLGQGPEFLTYFQNEAQLEKSRLLSDRFSAERPKGSFSTLEIQRTEQGDSAMYLCASSYQPGTRHNEQFFGPGTRLTVL.

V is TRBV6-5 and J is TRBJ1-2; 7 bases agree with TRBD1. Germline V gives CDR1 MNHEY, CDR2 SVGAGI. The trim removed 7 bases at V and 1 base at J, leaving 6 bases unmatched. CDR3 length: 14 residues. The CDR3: CASTRQGLNYGYTF. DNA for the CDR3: TGTGCCAGCACTAGACAGGGTCTTAACTATGGCTACACCTTC.

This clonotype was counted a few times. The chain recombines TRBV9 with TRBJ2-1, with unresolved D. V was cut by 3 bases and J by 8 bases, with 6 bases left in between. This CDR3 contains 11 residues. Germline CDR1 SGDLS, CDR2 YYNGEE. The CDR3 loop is CASSGADEQFF. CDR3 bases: TGTGCCAGCAGCGGTGCGGATGAGCAGTTCTTC.

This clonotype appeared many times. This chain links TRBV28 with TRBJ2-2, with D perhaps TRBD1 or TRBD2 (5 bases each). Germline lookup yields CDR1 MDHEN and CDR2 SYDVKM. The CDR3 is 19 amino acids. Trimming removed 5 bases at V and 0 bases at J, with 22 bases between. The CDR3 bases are TGTGCCAGCAGTCTGAAACTGCTCAGACGGGGCTCGAACACCGGGGAGCTGTTTTTT. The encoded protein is CASSLKLLRRGSNTGELFF.

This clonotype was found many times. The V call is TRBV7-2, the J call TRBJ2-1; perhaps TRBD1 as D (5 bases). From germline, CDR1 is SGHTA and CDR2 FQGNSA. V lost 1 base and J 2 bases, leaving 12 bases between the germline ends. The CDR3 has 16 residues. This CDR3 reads CASSLVGAATYNEQFF. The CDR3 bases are TGTGCCAGCAGCTTAGTAGGGGCAGCTACCTACAATGAGCAGTTCTTC.

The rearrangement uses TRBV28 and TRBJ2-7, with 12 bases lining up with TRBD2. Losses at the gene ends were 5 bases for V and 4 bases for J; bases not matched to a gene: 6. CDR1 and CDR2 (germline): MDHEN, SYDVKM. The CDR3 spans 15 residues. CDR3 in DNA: TGTGCCAGCAGTCCCAGGACTAGCGGGGTATACGAGCAGTACGTC. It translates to CASSPRTSGVYEQYV.

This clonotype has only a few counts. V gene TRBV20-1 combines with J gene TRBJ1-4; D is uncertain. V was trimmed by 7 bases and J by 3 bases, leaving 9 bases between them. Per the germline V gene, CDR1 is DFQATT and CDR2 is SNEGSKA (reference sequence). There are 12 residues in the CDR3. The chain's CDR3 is CSVSDSNEKLFF. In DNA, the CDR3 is TGCAGTGTTTCGGACTCTAATGAAAAACTGTTTTTT.

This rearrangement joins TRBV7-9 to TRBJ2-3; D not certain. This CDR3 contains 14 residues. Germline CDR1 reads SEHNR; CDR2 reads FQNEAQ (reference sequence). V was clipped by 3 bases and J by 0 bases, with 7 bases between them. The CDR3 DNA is TGTGCCAGCAGCTTCATAACTAGCACAGATACGCAGTATTTT. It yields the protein CASSFITSTDTQYF.

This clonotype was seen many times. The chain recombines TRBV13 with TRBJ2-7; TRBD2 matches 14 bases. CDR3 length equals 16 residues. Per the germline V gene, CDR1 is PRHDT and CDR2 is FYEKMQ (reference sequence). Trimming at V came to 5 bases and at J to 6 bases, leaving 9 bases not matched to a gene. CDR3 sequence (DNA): TGTGCCAGCAGCCTAGCAGGGACTAGCGGGGGTACCGAGCAGTACTTC. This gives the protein CASSLAGTSGGTEQYF.

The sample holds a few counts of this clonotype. CDR3 nucleotides: TGCGCCAGCAGCTTGAGGTCCAGCGGGGGTGCCTACAATGAGCAGTTCTTC. Translation: CASSLRSSGGAYNEQFF. This chain connects TRBV5-1 to TRBJ2-1, with 8 bases fitting TRBD2. Trimming removed 1 base from V and 2 bases from J; junction bases left unmatched: 8. The germline gives CDR1 SGHRS, CDR2 YFSETQ. This CDR3 is built from 17 residues.

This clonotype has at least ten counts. CDR3 sequence reads: CASSLTLQVDTQYF. The CDR3 DNA reads as TGTGCCAGCAGTTTAACGCTGCAGGTCGATACGCAGTATTTT. The V and J genes are TRBV12-3 or TRBV12-4 and TRBJ2-3, with no clear D. V lost 2 bases to trimming and J lost 6 bases, with 12 bases between them. This CDR3 has 14 amino acids.

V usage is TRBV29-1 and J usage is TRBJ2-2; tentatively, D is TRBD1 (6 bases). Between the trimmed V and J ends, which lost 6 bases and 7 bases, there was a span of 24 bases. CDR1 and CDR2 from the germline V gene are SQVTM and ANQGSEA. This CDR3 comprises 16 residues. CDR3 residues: CSVFSGDLSLGGELFF. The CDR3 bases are TGCAGCGTGTTTTCAGGGGACCTTTCGCTTGGCGGGGAGCTGTTTTTT.

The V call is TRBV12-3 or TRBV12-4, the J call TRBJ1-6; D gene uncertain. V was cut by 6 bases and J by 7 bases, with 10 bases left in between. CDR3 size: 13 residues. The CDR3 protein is CASSTTGNSPLHF. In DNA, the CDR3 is TGTGCCAGCAGCACCACCGGGAATTCACCCCTCCACTTT.

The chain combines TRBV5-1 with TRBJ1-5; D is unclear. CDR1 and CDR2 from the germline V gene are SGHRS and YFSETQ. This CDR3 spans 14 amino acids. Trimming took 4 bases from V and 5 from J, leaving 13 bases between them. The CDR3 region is CASSPDGGHQPQHF. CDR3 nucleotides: TGCGCCAGCAGCCCGGACGGAGGACATCAGCCCCAGCATTTT.